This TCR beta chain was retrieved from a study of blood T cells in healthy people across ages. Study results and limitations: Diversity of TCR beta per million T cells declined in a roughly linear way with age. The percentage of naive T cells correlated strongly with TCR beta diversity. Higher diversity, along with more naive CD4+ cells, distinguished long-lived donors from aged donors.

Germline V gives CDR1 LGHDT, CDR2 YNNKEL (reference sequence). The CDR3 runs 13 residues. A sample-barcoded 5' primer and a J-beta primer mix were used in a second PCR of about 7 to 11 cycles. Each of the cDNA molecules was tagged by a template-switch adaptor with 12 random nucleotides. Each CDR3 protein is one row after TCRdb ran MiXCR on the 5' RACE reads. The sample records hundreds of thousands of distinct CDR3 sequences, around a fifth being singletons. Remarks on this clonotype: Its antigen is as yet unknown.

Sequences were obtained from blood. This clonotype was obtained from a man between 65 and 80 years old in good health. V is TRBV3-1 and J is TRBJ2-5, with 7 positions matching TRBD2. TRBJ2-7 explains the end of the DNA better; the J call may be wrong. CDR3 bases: TGTGCCAGCAGCCCTGCAGGGAGGGACGAGCAGTACTTC. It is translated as CASSPAGRDEQYF.